Included here is one T cell receptor (beta chain) sequence, with context. No antigen is known for it. It has no much larger one-base neighbor in the sample; base qualities were not kept. Distinct nucleotide sequences in the sample also encode this CDR3. The sample is drawn from a study of control samples from healthy donors and cancer patients (dated by TCRdb to about 2020). At the junction V is shortened by 2 bases and J by 3 bases, with 7 bases in between. CDR1 is given as SGDLS and CDR2 as YYNGEE, both from the germline V gene. The cysteine opens and the phenylalanine closes a CDR3 of 13 amino acids. Only the CDR3 portion is preserved as DNA: 39 bases, with reading frame beginning at the first base. The library came from the immunoSEQ multiplex PCR assay. The source is immuneACCESS, and TCRdb retained only in-frame sequences with V and J called. Part of the clones is not carried over; for the studies checked, unresolved V genes explain less than half of this, and the remainder is unexplained. The sample records approximately 150,000 clones, approximately 96% of which are singletons. The biggest ten clones account for over 1% of the sample.

The chain links TRBV9 with TRBJ2-3, and TRBD1 may be the D gene, going by 5 matching bases. The TCR sequence derives from a woman in her 30s in good health. The sequencing sample was made of blood. Here the CDR3 is given as CASSVKGTDTQYF. The DNA is TGTGCCAGCAGCGTTAAGGGGACAGATACGCAGTATTTT.